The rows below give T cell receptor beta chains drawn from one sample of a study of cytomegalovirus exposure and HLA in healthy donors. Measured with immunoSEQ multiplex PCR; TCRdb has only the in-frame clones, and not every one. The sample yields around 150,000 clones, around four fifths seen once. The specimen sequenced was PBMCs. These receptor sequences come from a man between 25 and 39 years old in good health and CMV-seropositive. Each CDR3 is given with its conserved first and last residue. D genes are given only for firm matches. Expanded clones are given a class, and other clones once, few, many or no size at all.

DNA: TGTGCCAGCGGTCGGCAGGGGGCTCTGTATGGCTACACCTTC
CDR3: CASGRQGALYGYTF
J: TRBJ1-2
V: TRBV6-5
size: NA
D: TRBD1

DNA: TGTGCCAGCAGTTTAACTCAGGGTTGGGGCTACACCTTC
CDR3: CASSLTQGWGYTF
J: TRBJ1-2
V: TRBV6-5
size: NA
D: NA

DNA: TGCGCCAGCAGCCCAGGAGGGCGGGGGACAGAGACCCAGTACTTC
CDR3: CASSPGGRGTETQYF
J: TRBJ2-5
V: TRBV5-1
size: NA
D: TRBD2

DNA: TGTGCCAGCAGCCAAGAAGCCCTTGCGGGGGGAAGCACAGATACGCAGTATTTT
CDR3: CASSQEALAGGSTDTQYF
J: TRBJ2-3
V: TRBV4-2
size: NA
D: TRBD2

DNA: TGTGCCAGCAGCCCATCCGGAGATACGCAGTATTTT
CDR3: CASSPSGDTQYF
J: TRBJ2-3
V: TRBV7-9
size: NA
D: NA

DNA: TGTGCCAGCAGCAGGACAGGCCAATCGAGCTCCTACGAGCAGTACTTC
CDR3: CASSRTGQSSSYEQYF
J: TRBJ2-7
V: TRBV2
size: NA
D: TRBD1

DNA: TGTGCCAGCAGTGGGGGACAGGGGGTGGTTCAGCCCCAGCATTTT
CDR3: CASSGGQGVVQPQHF
J: TRBJ1-5
V: TRBV6-1
size: NA
D: TRBD1

DNA: TGTGCCAGCAGCTTCGGGCGGGGGGGCGGTGATACGCAGTATTTT
CDR3: CASSFGRGGGDTQYF
J: TRBJ2-3
V: TRBV5-6
size: NA
D: TRBD2

DNA: TGTGCCAGCAAGAAGGACAGCCCTCGTCCGGAGACCCAGTACTTC
CDR3: CASKKDSPRPETQYF
J: TRBJ2-5
V: TRBV2
size: NA
D: NA

DNA: TGTGCCAGCAGCTTTCCGGACAGAGACCTCCACTTT
CDR3: CASSFPDRDLHF
J: TRBJ1-6
V: TRBV5-4
size: NA
D: NA

DNA: TGTGCCAGCAGTGAGCAGAGAGGCAATGAGCAGTTCTTC
CDR3: CASSEQRGNEQFF
J: TRBJ2-1
V: TRBV2
size: NA
D: NA

DNA: TGTGCCACTGGTACGGGGTATGGAAACACCATATATTTT
CDR3: CATGTGYGNTIYF
J: TRBJ1-3
V: TRBV10-3
size: once
D: NA

DNA: TGTGCCAGCAGCGCCATGGACAGGGGCGATCAGCCCCAGCATTTT
CDR3: CASSAMDRGDQPQHF
J: TRBJ1-5
V: TRBV9
size: few
D: TRBD1

DNA: TGTGCCAGCTCACCACCGCTAGCCCCTCTCTACGAGCAGTACTTC
CDR3: CASSPPLAPLYEQYF
J: TRBJ2-7
V: TRBV18
size: NA
D: NA

DNA: TGTGCCAGTAGTACCTCGGAGAACTATGGCTACACCTTC
CDR3: CASSTSENYGYTF
J: TRBJ1-2
V: TRBV19
size: NA
D: NA

DNA: TGTGCCACCAGCAGAAGGACAGTAGTCCTTAGCAATCAGCCCCAGCATTTT
CDR3: CATSRRTVVLSNQPQHF
J: TRBJ1-5
V: TRBV15
size: NA
D: NA

DNA: TGTGCCAGCAGCTTCCGGGACTCGAACACCGGGGAGCTGTTTTTT
CDR3: CASSFRDSNTGELFF
J: TRBJ2-2
V: TRBV9
size: few
D: NA

DNA: TGTGCCAGCAGCTTTGGAGGGCCCCAAGCTAACTATGGCTACACCTTC
CDR3: CASSFGGPQANYGYTF
J: TRBJ1-2
V: TRBV7-2
size: NA
D: NA

DNA: TGTGCCAGCAGCTTGGGGGACTCCTACGCTAGGGAGCAGTACTTC
CDR3: CASSLGDSYAREQYF
J: TRBJ2-7
V: TRBV7-9
size: few
D: NA

DNA: TGTGCCAGCAGCTTAGGTCCAGGTACCTACAATGAGCAGTTCTTC
CDR3: CASSLGPGTYNEQFF
J: TRBJ2-1
V: TRBV11-3
size: NA
D: NA

DNA: TGCGCCAGCAGCTTGGTCCCGAATGAGCAGTTCTTC
CDR3: CASSLVPNEQFF
J: TRBJ2-1
V: TRBV5-1
size: NA
D: NA

DNA: TGTGCCAGCAGTGGAACAGGGCCCGGGGAGCTGTTTTTT
CDR3: CASSGTGPGELFF
J: TRBJ2-2
V: TRBV25-1
size: NA
D: NA

DNA: TGTGCCAGCAGCGGGACAGATCCCAATGAGCAGTTCTTC
CDR3: CASSGTDPNEQFF
J: TRBJ2-1
V: TRBV9
size: NA
D: NA

DNA: TGTGCCACCAGCACTGAGTATCAGCCCCAGCATTTT
CDR3: CATSTEYQPQHF
J: TRBJ1-5
V: TRBV15
size: few
D: NA

DNA: TGTGCCAGCAGCTCGGACAGAGGAAACACCATATATTTT
CDR3: CASSSDRGNTIYF
J: TRBJ1-3
V: TRBV7-3
size: NA
D: NA

DNA: TGCGCCAGCAGCACCCGGACTAGCGGGAGTCTCTCCTACAATGAGCAGTTCTTC
CDR3: CASSTRTSGSLSYNEQFF
J: TRBJ2-1
V: TRBV5-1
size: NA
D: TRBD2

DNA: TGTGCCAGTACCAGGGACACCGGGGAGCTGTTTTTT
CDR3: CASTRDTGELFF
J: TRBJ2-2
V: TRBV5-6
size: NA
D: NA

DNA: TGTGCCAGCAGCTTAGGGGACAGGAACTATGGCTACACCTTC
CDR3: CASSLGDRNYGYTF
J: TRBJ1-2
V: TRBV13
size: NA
D: TRBD1

DNA: TGCGCCAGCAGCTTCACAGGGGGCATCGGGGAGCTGTTTTTT
CDR3: CASSFTGGIGELFF
J: TRBJ2-2
V: TRBV5-1
size: NA
D: TRBD1

DNA: TGTGCCAGCAGCTTAGTTTTTGGCGGCCAGGGCAGGCCCACAGATACGCAGTATTTT
CDR3: CASSLVFGGQGRPTDTQYF
J: TRBJ2-3
V: TRBV7-8
size: NA
D: NA

DNA: TGTGCCAGCAGTGATTTGGACAGGGATTTTCAGCCCCAGCATTTT
CDR3: CASSDLDRDFQPQHF
J: TRBJ1-5
V: TRBV2
size: NA
D: TRBD1

DNA: TGTGCCAGCAGTGAACAGGTACACCCTAACTATGGCTACACCTTC
CDR3: CASSEQVHPNYGYTF
J: TRBJ1-2
V: TRBV6-1
size: NA
D: NA

DNA: TGTGCCAGCAGTGAAGTCGTCGAGCAGTTCTTC
CDR3: CASSEVVEQFF
J: TRBJ2-1
V: TRBV2
size: NA
D: NA

DNA: TGCGCCAGCAGTGAGTTCCAGAAACAAGAGACCCAGTACTTC
CDR3: CASSEFQKQETQYF
J: TRBJ2-5
V: TRBV10-1
size: few
D: NA

DNA: TGTGCCAGCAGCCTTTTAGCGAAACCTAGCACAGATACGCAGTATTTT
CDR3: CASSLLAKPSTDTQYF
J: TRBJ2-3
V: TRBV7-2
size: NA
D: NA

DNA: TGTGCCAGCAGCTTAGGACAGGGACTGGGGTACGAGCAGTACTTC
CDR3: CASSLGQGLGYEQYF
J: TRBJ2-7
V: TRBV7-8
size: NA
D: NA

DNA: TGTGCCAGCAGCGGAGAACTAGCGGGAAAATACAATGAGCAGTTCTTC
CDR3: CASSGELAGKYNEQFF
J: TRBJ2-1
V: TRBV5-6
size: NA
D: TRBD2

DNA: TGTGCCAGCAGCCCCACCGGGTTCCCCGGAGAGACCCAGTACTTC
CDR3: CASSPTGFPGETQYF
J: TRBJ2-5
V: TRBV9
size: NA
D: NA

DNA: TGTGCCAGCAGCCCTATAACAGGGGCCGGGGAGCTGTTTTTT
CDR3: CASSPITGAGELFF
J: TRBJ2-2
V: TRBV11-2
size: once
D: TRBD1

DNA: TGTGCCAGCTCGCAAGGACAGAACACTGAAGCTTTCTTT
CDR3: CASSQGQNTEAFF
J: TRBJ1-1
V: TRBV18
size: NA
D: NA

DNA: TGTGCCAGCAGCTTGGTGGGTGGGGCGAACACTGAAGCTTTCTTT
CDR3: CASSLVGGANTEAFF
J: TRBJ1-1
V: TRBV5-4
size: once
D: NA

DNA: TGCGCCAGCAGCGTACAGGGTACTAATGAAAAACTGTTTTTT
CDR3: CASSVQGTNEKLFF
J: TRBJ1-4
V: TRBV5-1
size: NA
D: NA